The 10 T cell receptor beta chains given below trace back to one sample, sequenced in a study of blood T cell repertoires in COVID-19. Produced via immunoSEQ multiplex PCR; TCRdb's table is partial and in-frame only. The table has some 430,000 clones, roughly 87% seen once. The sample taken for sequencing was PBMCs or T cells enriched from blood (not recorded which). These receptors were taken from a man aged 18 to 30 who had recovered from COVID-19.

This sequence joins TRBV19 and TRBJ2-4; tentative D call: TRBD2 (6 bases). Looked up from germline, CDR1 is LNHDA and CDR2 is SQIVND (reference sequence). Trimming pared 1 base from V and 3 bases from J, leaving 13 bases between. The CDR3 is made up of 16 amino acids. CDR3 DNA sequence: TGTGCCAGTAGTATAGCAGGAGGGGAAGTCAAAAACATTCAGTACTTC. Protein sequence: CASSIAGGEVKNIQYF.

The table lists this clone with a count of one. The V and J genes are TRBV15 and TRBJ2-6; TRBD1 aligns across 10 bases. V shed 0 bases, J shed 2 bases, and the junction held 19 bases outside the gene matches. This CDR3 has 23 amino acids. CDR1 is LNHNV, CDR2 YYDKDF, per germline (reference sequence). CDR3 sequence reads: CATSREGPLRTGGYLTGANVLTF. The CDR3 region has the DNA TGTGCCACCAGCAGAGAGGGCCCCCTACGGACAGGGGGTTACCTCACTGGGGCCAACGTCCTGACTTTC. The variable domain in full, completed from reference TRBV15 and TRBJ2-6, reads DAMVIQNPRYQVTQFGKPVTLSCSQTLNHNVMYWYQQKSSQAPKLLFHYYDKDFNNEADTPDNFQSRRPNTSFCFLDIRSPGLGDTAMYLCATSREGPLRTGGYLTGANVLTFGAGSRLTVL.

A few counts support this clone. The chain couples TRBV7-9 to TRBJ2-1; 9 nucleotides line up with TRBD2. This CDR3 has 15 residues. The V segment lost 1 base and the J segment 13 bases; nucleotides outside the gene matches: 11. The germline V gene has CDR1 SEHNR and CDR2 FQNEAQ (reference sequence). CDR3 sequence reads: CASSLGYSSGEVQFF. The CDR3 nucleotides read TGTGCCAGCAGCTTAGGTTATTCTAGCGGGGAGGTTCAGTTCTTC.

The chain has TRBV3-1 (or the pseudogene TRBV3-2) and TRBJ2-7, with 9 bases that match TRBD2. The V and J ends lost 4 bases and 2 bases, in that order; junction bases with no gene match: 9. The CDR3 totals 16 residues. Germline loops: CDR1 LGHDT, CDR2 YNNKEL (reference sequence). The CDR3 sequence is CASSPHSGGPTYEQYF. The CDR3, as DNA: TGTGCCAGCAGCCCACATAGCGGGGGACCAACCTACGAGCAGTACTTC.

The chain recombines TRBV6-2 or TRBV6-3 with TRBJ2-5, with 8 bases identical to TRBD2. The CDR3 sequence is 17 residues long. Per germline, CDR1 MNHEY and CDR2 SVGEGT. Trimming cost V 0 bases and J 4 bases; bases outside gene matches: 10. CDR3 protein: CASSYSKGREGTETQYF. DNA for the CDR3: TGTGCCAGCAGTTACTCGAAGGGACGGGAGGGAACAGAGACCCAGTACTTC.

V gene TRBV18 combines with J gene TRBJ1-3; D not certain. In germline, CDR1 is KGHSH, CDR2 LQKENI. This CDR3 has 12 amino acids. Deletions cut 3 bases from V and 8 bases from J, with 8 bases between. The CDR3 bases are TGTGCCAGCTCACCCGAGGGTTACACCATATATTTT. Protein: CASSPEGYTIYF. Using reference TRBV18 and TRBJ1-3 for the parts outside the CDR3, the full variable domain is NAGVMQNPRHLVRRRGQEARLRCSPMKGHSHVYWYRQLPEEGLKFMVYLQKENIIDESGMPKERFSAEFPKEGPSILRIQQVVRGDSAAYFCASSPEGYTIYFGEGSWLTVV.

The chain is built from TRBV4-1 and TRBJ1-6; the D is unclear. The length of the CDR3 is 16 residues. Trimming removed 2 bases at V and 7 bases at J, with 15 bases between. CDR1 is MGHRA and CDR2 is YSYEKL in the germline V gene. The CDR3 is CASSQSSTVPNSPLHF. CDR3 nucleotides: TGCGCCAGCAGCCAAAGTTCTACAGTCCCGAATTCACCCCTCCACTTT.

V is TRBV9 and J is TRBJ1-1; 8 nucleotides match TRBD1. The V gene end was trimmed by 3 bases and the J gene end by 8 bases; junction bases not matched to a gene: 21. The CDR3 is 18 residues long. Germline lookup yields CDR1 SGDLS and CDR2 YYNGEE. The CDR3 nucleotides are TGTGCCAGCAGCGCCGAAGCCGGGACAGGTCGGTTTGGGACCGAAGCTTTCTTT. Translating gives CASSAEAGTGRFGTEAFF.

The rearrangement uses TRBV9 and TRBJ1-2; D gene ambiguous. The germline CDR1 and CDR2 sequences are SGDLS and YYNGEE. Trimming shortened V by 0 bases and J by 2 bases, and 5 bases separated the two germline ends. This CDR3 is 13 amino acids long. This CDR3 is CASSVGGNYGYTF. The DNA for the CDR3 is TGTGCCAGCAGCGTAGGAGGAAACTATGGCTACACCTTC.

V is TRBV4-1 and J is TRBJ2-3; TRBD2 matches at 11 bases. CDR1 and CDR2 from the germline V gene are MGHRA and YSYEKL. The junction had 3 bases not matched to a gene; V was cut back by 2 bases and J by 2 bases. The CDR3 spans 16 residues. CDR3 loop: CASSQPTSGNTDTQYF. DNA of the CDR3: TGCGCCAGCAGCCAACCGACTAGCGGGAACACAGATACGCAGTATTTT.